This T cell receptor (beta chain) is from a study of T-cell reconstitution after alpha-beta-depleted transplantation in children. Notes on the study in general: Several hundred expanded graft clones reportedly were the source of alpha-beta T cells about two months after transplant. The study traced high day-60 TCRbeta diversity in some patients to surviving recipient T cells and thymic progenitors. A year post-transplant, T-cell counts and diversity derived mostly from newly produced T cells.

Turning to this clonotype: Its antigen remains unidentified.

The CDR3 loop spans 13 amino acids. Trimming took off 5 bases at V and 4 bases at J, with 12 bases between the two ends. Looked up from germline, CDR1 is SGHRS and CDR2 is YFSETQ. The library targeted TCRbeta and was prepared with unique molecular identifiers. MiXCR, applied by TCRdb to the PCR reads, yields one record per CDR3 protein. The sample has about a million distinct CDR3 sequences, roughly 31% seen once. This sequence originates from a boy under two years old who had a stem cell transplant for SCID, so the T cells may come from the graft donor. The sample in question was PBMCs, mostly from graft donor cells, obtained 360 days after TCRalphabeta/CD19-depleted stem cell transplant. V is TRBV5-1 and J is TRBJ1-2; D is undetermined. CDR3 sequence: CASSLGSTYGYTF. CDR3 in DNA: TGCGCCAGCAGTTTAGGGAGCACCTATGGCTACACCTTC.